This T cell receptor beta chain was obtained from a study of T cells in Graves' hyperthyroidism and ophthalmopathy. Overall study findings and caveats: The majority of expanded thyroid clonotypes above 0.001 also appeared in blood. Ophthalmopathy cases were set apart from stable hyperthyroidism by a 13 V-J model.

The CDR3 spans 16 residues. V was shortened by 6 bases and J by 4 bases, with 19 bases between the two germline ends. The germline gives CDR1 ENHRY, CDR2 SYGVKD. Template material for amplifying TCR beta CDR3 regions consisted of RNA transcripts. The HTBI set primed first-round TCR CDR3 RT-PCR. TCRdb reprocessed the multiplex PCR reads via MiXCR and lists one record per CDR3 protein. The top ten clones hold roughly 30% of a sample with 270,000 or so distinct CDR3 sequences, nearly 15% of them seen once. Diagnosis rested on symptoms, serum thyroxine and TRAb, thyroid ultrasound, and orbital computed tomography. This clonotype was recorded a few times. Its antigen is currently unknown.

The sequencing sample was made of blood. The clonotype originates from a woman aged 45-60 years with Graves' hyperthyroidism that later progressed to Graves' ophthalmopathy. V and J are TRBV10-3 and TRBJ2-1; D assignment may be TRBD1 or TRBD2 (7 bases each). CDR3: CAISDRVGGTYNEQFF. CDR3 in DNA: TGTGCCATCAGCGACAGGGTGGGAGGGACTTACAATGAGCAGTTCTTC.